The rows below give T cell receptor beta chains drawn from one sample of a study of shared clonotypes between healthy human individuals. Using immunoSEQ multiplex PCR, the repertoire was profiled, and TCRdb retains in-frame clones only, with some absent. The sample consists of around 2.1 million clones, about 92% of them appearing once. The sequenced sample consisted of naive CD8+ T cells from PBMCs. The receptors here all came from a man between 18 and 35 years old in good health. Some clones in this sample may be carry-over from other donors' samples. Both conserved end residues are part of each CDR3. The D gene is left open where the match is weak. Clone size is not always given. Where it is, it says once, few, many or a class for expanded clones.

v_call: TRBV27
d_call: -
clone_size: -
cdr3_length: 14
j_call: TRBJ1-1
cdr3_nt: TGTGCCAGCAGTTTTAAAGTTTCGAACACTGAAGCTTTCTTT
cdr3_aa: CASSFKVSNTEAFF

v_call: TRBV5-6
d_call: TRBD1
clone_size: -
cdr3_length: 15
j_call: TRBJ1-4
cdr3_nt: TGTGCCAGCAGCCGGGGGACAGGGCCTAATGAAAAACTGTTTTTT
cdr3_aa: CASSRGTGPNEKLFF

v_call: TRBV4-1
d_call: -
clone_size: few
cdr3_length: 14
j_call: TRBJ2-1
cdr3_nt: TGCGCCAGCAGCCAACTGGGAAACTACAATGAGCAGTTCTTC
cdr3_aa: CASSQLGNYNEQFF

v_call: TRBV5-1
d_call: -
clone_size: -
cdr3_length: 13
j_call: TRBJ2-7
cdr3_nt: TGCGCCAGCAGCCACGGACTTTTCTACGAGCAGTACTTC
cdr3_aa: CASSHGLFYEQYF

v_call: TRBV19
d_call: -
clone_size: -
cdr3_length: 14
j_call: TRBJ2-3
cdr3_nt: TGTGCCAGGAAATCGGGACACCCCACAGATACGCAGTATTTT
cdr3_aa: CARKSGHPTDTQYF

v_call: TRBV27
d_call: TRBD2
clone_size: -
cdr3_length: 15
j_call: TRBJ2-2
cdr3_nt: TGTGCCAGCAGCCTTGCGGGACTAGCGACCGGGGAGCTGTTTTTT
cdr3_aa: CASSLAGLATGELFF

v_call: TRBV28
d_call: -
clone_size: -
cdr3_length: 12
j_call: TRBJ2-1
cdr3_nt: TGTGCCAGCAGTTCACCAGGGGATGAGCAGTTCTTC
cdr3_aa: CASSSPGDEQFF

v_call: TRBV7-9
d_call: -
clone_size: few
cdr3_length: 15
j_call: TRBJ1-2
cdr3_nt: TGTGCCAGCAGCCCACGGGGACCACGGGGCTATGGCTACACCTTC
cdr3_aa: CASSPRGPRGYGYTF

v_call: TRBV7-9
d_call: -
clone_size: few
cdr3_length: 11
j_call: TRBJ1-1
cdr3_nt: TGTGCCAGCCAGGAGGGCACTGAAGCTTTCTTT
cdr3_aa: CASQEGTEAFF

v_call: TRBV9
d_call: TRBD1
clone_size: -
cdr3_length: 15
j_call: TRBJ2-7
cdr3_nt: TGTGCCAGCAGCTCGGGGACAGGGGGCTCCTACGAGCAGTACTTC
cdr3_aa: CASSSGTGGSYEQYF

v_call: TRBV29-1
d_call: -
clone_size: -
cdr3_length: 14
j_call: TRBJ1-5
cdr3_nt: TGCAGCGTTGACGGGGGATCGAGCAATCAGCCCCAGCATTTT
cdr3_aa: CSVDGGSSNQPQHF

v_call: TRBV19
d_call: TRBD1
clone_size: -
cdr3_length: 15
j_call: TRBJ2-7
cdr3_nt: TGTGCCAGTAGTCCAGGACAGGGGCCATCGGTCGAGCAGTACTTC
cdr3_aa: CASSPGQGPSVEQYF

v_call: TRBV10-3
d_call: TRBD1
clone_size: -
cdr3_length: 19
j_call: TRBJ2-2
cdr3_nt: TGTGCCATCAGTGAGCCCCAGCCCCCGGACAGGGGGGACACCGGGGAGCTGTTTTTT
cdr3_aa: CAISEPQPPDRGDTGELFF

v_call: TRBV27
d_call: -
clone_size: -
cdr3_length: 15
j_call: TRBJ2-7
cdr3_nt: TGTGCCAGCAGTTTATCGTCTGGCGAGACCTACGAGCAGTACTTC
cdr3_aa: CASSLSSGETYEQYF

v_call: TRBV29-1
d_call: -
clone_size: -
cdr3_length: 10
j_call: TRBJ2-5
cdr3_nt: TGCAGCGCCTCACAAGAGACCCAGTACTTC
cdr3_aa: CSASQETQYF

v_call: TRBV19
d_call: TRBD1
clone_size: -
cdr3_length: 16
j_call: TRBJ1-2
cdr3_nt: TGTGCCAGTAGCAAACTAGGGACAGCTTGGACAGATGGCTACACCTTC
cdr3_aa: CASSKLGTAWTDGYTF

v_call: TRBV6-5
d_call: TRBD2
clone_size: -
cdr3_length: 15
j_call: TRBJ2-7
cdr3_nt: TGTGCCAGCAGGGGCGGACTAGCGGGTTCCTACGAGCAGTACTTC
cdr3_aa: CASRGGLAGSYEQYF

v_call: TRBV30
d_call: -
clone_size: -
cdr3_length: 12
j_call: TRBJ2-5
cdr3_nt: TGTGCCTGGGGTGACAGCGCGGAGACCCAGTACTTC
cdr3_aa: CAWGDSAETQYF

v_call: TRBV27
d_call: -
clone_size: -
cdr3_length: 14
j_call: TRBJ2-7
cdr3_nt: TGTGCCAGCAGTCCCCGTTATGGAGCCTACGAGCAGTACTTC
cdr3_aa: CASSPRYGAYEQYF

v_call: TRBV7-9
d_call: TRBD1
clone_size: -
cdr3_length: 15
j_call: TRBJ1-5
cdr3_nt: TGTGCCAGCAGCTTGGGACAGGGTTGGGATCAGCCCCAGCATTTT
cdr3_aa: CASSLGQGWDQPQHF

v_call: TRBV5-8
d_call: -
clone_size: -
cdr3_length: 15
j_call: TRBJ2-7
cdr3_nt: TGTGCCAGCAGCGCCCACGTGGGGCCTCGGGACGAGCAGTACTTC
cdr3_aa: CASSAHVGPRDEQYF

v_call: TRBV10-2
d_call: -
clone_size: -
cdr3_length: 12
j_call: TRBJ1-1
cdr3_nt: TGCGCCAGCACTTCGGGGTGGACTGAAGCTTTCTTT
cdr3_aa: CASTSGWTEAFF

v_call: TRBV18
d_call: TRBD2
clone_size: -
cdr3_length: 15
j_call: TRBJ2-7
cdr3_nt: TGTGCCAGCTCACCAGGAGCGGGAGGGTTCGGGGAGCAGTACTTC
cdr3_aa: CASSPGAGGFGEQYF

v_call: TRBV28
d_call: -
clone_size: once
cdr3_length: 19
j_call: TRBJ1-5
cdr3_nt: TGTGCCAGCAGTCCTCTATGGGGGATCCCCTTGATGGGGAATCAGCCCCAGCATTTT
cdr3_aa: CASSPLWGIPLMGNQPQHF

v_call: TRBV4-3
d_call: TRBD1
clone_size: -
cdr3_length: 20
j_call: TRBJ1-5
cdr3_nt: TGCGCCAGCAGCCAAGATCATTTAAAGGCGACAGGGGGCTACAATCAGCCCCAGCATTTT
cdr3_aa: CASSQDHLKATGGYNQPQHF

v_call: TRBV27
d_call: TRBD2
clone_size: -
cdr3_length: 17
j_call: TRBJ2-5
cdr3_nt: TGTGCCAGCAGTTTATTGTCTTCTTTCGGGAGGGCCGAGACCCAGTACTTC
cdr3_aa: CASSLLSSFGRAETQYF

v_call: TRBV13
d_call: -
clone_size: -
cdr3_length: 14
j_call: TRBJ2-7
cdr3_nt: TGTGCCAGCAGCTTAGGGGGGAGCTCCTACGAGCAGTACTTC
cdr3_aa: CASSLGGSSYEQYF

v_call: TRBV4-2
d_call: TRBD2
clone_size: -
cdr3_length: 18
j_call: TRBJ2-1
cdr3_nt: TGTGCCAGCAGCCAAGTACCCTCTGGCGGGGGGTCCTACAATGAGCAGTTCTTC
cdr3_aa: CASSQVPSGGGSYNEQFF

v_call: TRBV11-2
d_call: -
clone_size: -
cdr3_length: 15
j_call: TRBJ2-1
cdr3_nt: TGTGCCAGCAGCTTAACCGCGAGCTCCTACAATGAGCAGTTCTTC
cdr3_aa: CASSLTASSYNEQFF

v_call: TRBV4-1
d_call: -
clone_size: -
cdr3_length: 13
j_call: TRBJ2-7
cdr3_nt: TGCGCCAGCAGCCAAGATCTCCGTTACGAGCAGTACTTC
cdr3_aa: CASSQDLRYEQYF

v_call: TRBV4-1
d_call: TRBD2
clone_size: -
cdr3_length: 15
j_call: TRBJ2-7
cdr3_nt: TGCGCCAGCAGCTATGGCGGGAGAAGAACCTACGAGCAGTACTTC
cdr3_aa: CASSYGGRRTYEQYF

v_call: TRBV7-3
d_call: TRBD2
clone_size: -
cdr3_length: 15
j_call: TRBJ2-1
cdr3_nt: TGTGCCAGCAGCTTACGGCCGGGACTAGTAAGTGAGCAGTTCTTC
cdr3_aa: CASSLRPGLVSEQFF

v_call: TRBV30
d_call: TRBD1
clone_size: few
cdr3_length: 17
j_call: TRBJ1-1
cdr3_nt: TGTGCCTGGAGTGTAAAAAAGGGACAGGGGATGAACACTGAAGCTTTCTTT
cdr3_aa: CAWSVKKGQGMNTEAFF

v_call: TRBV7-9
d_call: -
clone_size: few
cdr3_length: 14
j_call: TRBJ2-7
cdr3_nt: TGTGCCAGCAACCAACAGGGTCTCGAGAACGAGCAGTACTTC
cdr3_aa: CASNQQGLENEQYF

v_call: TRBV10-2
d_call: -
clone_size: -
cdr3_length: 12
j_call: TRBJ2-7
cdr3_nt: TGCGCCAGCAGTGTTTGGGGAGGCGAGCAGTACTTC
cdr3_aa: CASSVWGGEQYF

v_call: TRBV6-5
d_call: -
clone_size: once
cdr3_length: 12
j_call: TRBJ2-1
cdr3_nt: TGTGCCAGCAGTTACTCGATCCCTGAGCAGTTCTTC
cdr3_aa: CASSYSIPEQFF

v_call: TRBV28
d_call: -
clone_size: few
cdr3_length: 12
j_call: TRBJ1-1
cdr3_nt: TGTGCCAGCAGCTACAGGAACACTGAAGCTTTCTTT
cdr3_aa: CASSYRNTEAFF

v_call: TRBV27
d_call: -
clone_size: once
cdr3_length: 14
j_call: TRBJ2-7
cdr3_nt: TGTGCCAGCAGTTTGGGAGAAGGTCCCTACGAGCAGTACTTC
cdr3_aa: CASSLGEGPYEQYF

v_call: TRBV9
d_call: -
clone_size: -
cdr3_length: 17
j_call: TRBJ1-1
cdr3_nt: TGTGCCAGCAGCACACCGAGGGGGGGCGACATGAACACTGAAGCTTTCTTT
cdr3_aa: CASSTPRGGDMNTEAFF

v_call: TRBV10-3
d_call: TRBD2
clone_size: -
cdr3_length: 18
j_call: TRBJ2-2
cdr3_nt: TGTGCCATCAGGGATACTAGCGGGAGGGTAGGGAACACCGGGGAGCTGTTTTTT
cdr3_aa: CAIRDTSGRVGNTGELFF

v_call: TRBV10-2
d_call: TRBD2
clone_size: -
cdr3_length: 14
j_call: TRBJ2-7
cdr3_nt: TGCGCCAGCAGTCGGACTAGCGGGAACTACGAGCAGTACTTC
cdr3_aa: CASSRTSGNYEQYF

v_call: TRBV5-1
d_call: -
clone_size: -
cdr3_length: 15
j_call: TRBJ1-2
cdr3_nt: TGCGCCAGCAGCTTGCATCCAGGGGCCGCTTATGGCTACACCTTC
cdr3_aa: CASSLHPGAAYGYTF

v_call: TRBV29-1
d_call: -
clone_size: -
cdr3_length: 12
j_call: TRBJ1-1
cdr3_nt: TGCAGCGTTGACGGGGAGAACACTGAAGCTTTCTTT
cdr3_aa: CSVDGENTEAFF

v_call: TRBV10-3
d_call: TRBD1
clone_size: -
cdr3_length: 15
j_call: TRBJ1-2
cdr3_nt: TGTGCCATCACCGAGGACAGGGGGGTTAACTATGGCTACACCTTC
cdr3_aa: CAITEDRGVNYGYTF

v_call: TRBV7-9
d_call: TRBD2
clone_size: -
cdr3_length: 14
j_call: TRBJ2-7
cdr3_nt: TGTGCCAGCAGCCAAAGCGGGATCTTTTGGGAGCAGTACTTC
cdr3_aa: CASSQSGIFWEQYF

v_call: TRBV7-2
d_call: -
clone_size: -
cdr3_length: 15
j_call: TRBJ2-7
cdr3_nt: TGTGCCAGCAGCGACCGTCCGGTCAGGGGCGGCGAGCAGTACTTC
cdr3_aa: CASSDRPVRGGEQYF

v_call: TRBV27
d_call: -
clone_size: -
cdr3_length: 18
j_call: TRBJ2-1
cdr3_nt: TGTGCCAGCAGTTTATGGGGGATCTCGGGTCCGGGGCTTGATGAGCAGTTCTTC
cdr3_aa: CASSLWGISGPGLDEQFF

v_call: TRBV7-9
d_call: -
clone_size: -
cdr3_length: 17
j_call: TRBJ1-2
cdr3_nt: TGTGCCAGCAGCCGCACAGAGTACCTATCCCCAAACTATGGCTACACCTTC
cdr3_aa: CASSRTEYLSPNYGYTF

v_call: TRBV27
d_call: -
clone_size: -
cdr3_length: 13
j_call: TRBJ2-1
cdr3_nt: TGTGCCAGCAGCGAAACAGGCTACAATGAGCAGTTCTTC
cdr3_aa: CASSETGYNEQFF

v_call: TRBV19
d_call: TRBD1
clone_size: few
cdr3_length: 12
j_call: TRBJ1-2
cdr3_nt: TGTGCCATCCGGACAGGGAACTATGGCTACACCTTC
cdr3_aa: CAIRTGNYGYTF

v_call: TRBV27
d_call: TRBD1
clone_size: -
cdr3_length: 13
j_call: TRBJ2-1
cdr3_nt: TGTGCCAGCAGGTACACACAGGGGTATGAGCAGTTCTTC
cdr3_aa: CASRYTQGYEQFF

v_call: TRBV27
d_call: TRBD1
clone_size: -
cdr3_length: 13
j_call: TRBJ2-1
cdr3_nt: TGTGCCAGCAGTATAACAGGGGCGGGTGAGCAGTTCTTC
cdr3_aa: CASSITGAGEQFF

v_call: TRBV11-2
d_call: TRBD1
clone_size: -
cdr3_length: 16
j_call: TRBJ1-3
cdr3_nt: TGTGCCAGCAGTGTTCGACAGGGGTACCACGGAAACACCATATATTTT
cdr3_aa: CASSVRQGYHGNTIYF

v_call: TRBV7-9
d_call: -
clone_size: -
cdr3_length: 12
j_call: TRBJ1-2
cdr3_nt: TGTGCCAGCAGCCCAGGGGCGGGTGGCTACACCTTC
cdr3_aa: CASSPGAGGYTF

v_call: TRBV6-1
d_call: -
clone_size: -
cdr3_length: 13
j_call: TRBJ1-4
cdr3_nt: TGTGCCAGCAGTGAATTAGGTGGTGAAAAACTGTTTTTT
cdr3_aa: CASSELGGEKLFF

v_call: TRBV5-6
d_call: -
clone_size: -
cdr3_length: 13
j_call: TRBJ2-7
cdr3_nt: TGTGCCAGCAGCGCCACAGGGTGGAACGAGCAGTACTTC
cdr3_aa: CASSATGWNEQYF

v_call: TRBV7-9
d_call: TRBD2
clone_size: -
cdr3_length: 15
j_call: TRBJ2-1
cdr3_nt: TGTGCCAGCAGTGAGACTAGCGGGGGGTACAATGAGCAGTTCTTC
cdr3_aa: CASSETSGGYNEQFF

v_call: TRBV27
d_call: -
clone_size: -
cdr3_length: 13
j_call: TRBJ1-1
cdr3_nt: TGTGCCTCAAGGGGGAGGGCTTACACTGAAGCTTTCTTT
cdr3_aa: CASRGRAYTEAFF

v_call: TRBV18
d_call: TRBD2
clone_size: once
cdr3_length: 15
j_call: TRBJ2-1
cdr3_nt: TGTGCCAGCTCTCCCCCGGGAGGGCCTCGTCATGAGCAGTTCTTC
cdr3_aa: CASSPPGGPRHEQFF